The 29 T cell receptor beta chains below come from one sample, sequenced in a study of CD4 T cells in relation to SARS-CoV-2 and coronaviruses. Clones were sequenced by immunoSEQ multiplex PCR, and TCRdb holds only the in-frame ones, with some missing. The profile shows tens of thousands of clones, over 85% of them singletons. The unexposed donors gave CD4+ T cells in about 2011-2019, prior to COVID-19. What was sequenced was naive CD4+ T cells from PBMCs. Documented subset: naive CD4+ T cells isolated by negative enrichment. The origin of the receptors is a human donor in good health.

The rearrangement links TRBV18 to TRBJ1-2, with 8 positions matching TRBD1. The germline gives CDR1 KGHSH, CDR2 LQKENI. Unmatched junction bases numbered 13, after V lost 2 bases and J lost 8 bases. CDR3 length: 16 residues. The CDR3 sequence is CASSPSRTGLGRGYTF. The CDR3 bases are TGTGCCAGCTCACCATCGAGGACAGGGCTAGGAAGGGGCTACACCTTC.

The rearrangement uses TRBV10-3 and TRBJ1-1; D is undetermined. V lost 8 bases, J lost 0 bases, and 10 bases lay in between. Germline lookup yields CDR1 ENHRY and CDR2 SYGVKD. The CDR3 contains 13 residues. The CDR3 DNA sequence: TGTGCCATCTCGAGGCTCATGAACACTGAAGCTTTCTTT. It encodes CAISRLMNTEAFF.

The V gene is TRBV7-3, the J gene TRBJ1-2; tentative D call: TRBD1 (5 bases). V dropped 6 bases and J dropped 4 bases, with 21 bases sitting between them. Germline lookup yields CDR1 SGHTA and CDR2 FQGTGA. This CDR3 region has 16 residues. The CDR3 sequence: CASSPPAGRDPYGYTF. DNA of the CDR3: TGTGCCAGCAGTCCCCCCGCGGGGCGGGATCCCTATGGCTACACCTTC. Variable domain in full (rest from reference TRBV7-3 and TRBJ1-2): GAGVSQTPSNKVTEKGKYVELRCDPISGHTALYWYRQSLGQGPEFLIYFQGTGAADDSGLPNDRFFAVRPEGSVSTLKIQRTERGDSAVYLCASSPPAGRDPYGYTFGSGTRLTVV.

The J gene is TRBJ2-7, the V gene TRBV2, with unresolved D. CDR1 is SNHLY, CDR2 FYNNEI, per germline. Trimming removed 3 bases from V and 4 bases from J, with 7 bases in between. This CDR3 has 12 amino acids. CDR3 residues: CASSDSGYEQYF. In DNA, the CDR3 is TGTGCCAGCAGTGATTCAGGTTACGAGCAGTACTTC. The variable domain in full, completed from reference TRBV2 and TRBJ2-7, reads EPEVTQTPSHQVTQMGQEVILRCVPISNHLYFYWYRQILGQKVEFLVSFYNNEISEKSEIFDDQFSVERPDGSNFTLKIRSTKLEDSAMYFCASSDSGYEQYFGPGTRLTVT.

The chain has TRBV5-1 and TRBJ2-3; 12 bases are shared with TRBD1. The CDR3 has 15 residues. Looked up from germline, CDR1 is SGHRS and CDR2 is YFSETQ. V dropped 4 bases and J dropped 6; count of bases not matched to a gene: 6. CDR3 sequence: CASSPRDRGLDTQYF. The CDR3 DNA reads TGCGCCAGCAGCCCCCGGGACAGGGGGCTTGATACGCAGTATTTT.

The chain employs TRBV7-9 and TRBJ1-4, with D tentatively TRBD1 (6 bases). There are 15 residues in the CDR3. Trimming shortened V by 2 bases and J by 7 bases, and 14 bases separated the two germline ends. CDR1 is SEHNR, CDR2 FQNEAQ, per germline (reference sequence). For the CDR3, the DNA is TGTGCCAGCAGCTTAAGATCGGGGGCAAGTGAAAAACTGTTTTTT. Translating it yields CASSLRSGASEKLFF.

This chain uses TRBV6-2 or TRBV6-3 with TRBJ2-1; TRBD2 matches at 12 bases. CDR3 length equals 16 residues. CDR1 and CDR2 (germline): MNHEY, SVGEGT. Unmatched junction bases numbered 5, after V lost 2 bases and J lost 6 bases. The CDR3, as DNA: TGTGCCAGCAGTTACCGGCTAGCGGGGGGGGGCAATGAGCAGTTCTTC. The encoded protein is CASSYRLAGGGNEQFF.

This chain connects TRBV7-2 to TRBJ1-2, with TRBD1 as a possible D gene (5 bases). Trimming took off 5 bases at V and 0 bases at J, with 16 bases between the two ends. Germline-derived CDR1 and CDR2 are SGHTA and FQGNSA. The length of the CDR3 is 16 residues. As DNA, the CDR3 is TGTGCCAGCAGCAAACAGCCGGGGCCCGCTAACTATGGCTACACCTTC. It codes for CASSKQPGPANYGYTF.

V usage is TRBV18 and J usage is TRBJ1-2; perhaps TRBD1 as D (5 bases). Germline V gene lookup returns CDR1 KGHSH and CDR2 LQKENI. CDR3 size: 13 residues. Deletions cut 8 bases from V and 3 bases from J, with 13 bases between. Here the CDR3 DNA reads TGTGCCAGCGGGGACGGAACTTACTATGGCTACACCTTC. Translation: CASGDGTYYGYTF.

V gene TRBV5-4 combines with J gene TRBJ1-2, with 7 nucleotides matching TRBD1. Unmatched junction bases numbered 10, after V lost 1 base and J lost 7 bases. The CDR3 consists of 15 residues. Germline V gene sequence: CDR1 SGHNT, CDR2 YYREEE (reference sequence). Here the CDR3 reads CASSLLRTGPGGYTF. As DNA, the CDR3 is TGTGCCAGCAGCTTGCTGCGGACAGGCCCTGGTGGCTACACCTTC.

This clone occurred once. V is TRBV18 and J is TRBJ1-1; D is unclear. Looked up from germline, CDR1 is KGHSH and CDR2 is LQKENI. This CDR3 spans 15 amino acids. Between the trimmed V and J ends, which lost 1 base and 1 base, there was a span of 10 bases. The CDR3 is CASSPLGGWNTEAFF. CDR3 DNA: TGTGCCAGCTCACCACTAGGTGGGTGGAACACTGAAGCTTTCTTT.

The rearrangement uses TRBV27 and TRBJ1-6; D perhaps matches TRBD1 (5 bases). CDR1 MNHEY and CDR2 SMNVEV come from the germline V gene (reference sequence). The CDR3 runs to 14 residues. V was pared by 4 bases and J by 7 bases, with 11 bases between. The CDR3 coding sequence is TGTGCCAGCAGTTCCGGGACGCCAAATTCACCCCTCCACTTT. Translating gives CASSSGTPNSPLHF.

The V and J genes are TRBV7-2 and TRBJ2-3; 11 nucleotides align to TRBD2. V lost 3 bases to trimming and J lost 3 bases; unmatched junction nucleotides: 5. The length of the CDR3 is 16 residues. Germline V gives CDR1 SGHTA, CDR2 FQGNSA. Here the CDR3 reads CASSLGLAGGTDTQYF. The CDR3 nucleotides read TGTGCCAGCAGCTTGGGGTTAGCGGGGGGGACAGATACGCAGTATTTT.

This chain uses TRBV7-6 with TRBJ2-3, with TRBD2 matching 7 bases. V was clipped by 2 bases and J by 3 bases; unmatched bases: 14. Germline loops: CDR1 SGHVS, CDR2 FNYEAQ. The CDR3 has 18 amino acids. The CDR3 DNA is TGTGCCAGCAGCTTAAGGGGCGGGGCGGGAGTTCCTACAGATACGCAGTATTTT. Amino acid sequence: CASSLRGGAGVPTDTQYF.

The V and J genes are TRBV21-1 and TRBJ2-7; the table calls TRBD1, which could not be checked here. TRBV21-1 is recorded as a pseudogene. The CDR3 is 14 residues long. The CDR3 DNA sequence: TGTGCCAGCAGCACACAGGGGGACTCCTACGAGCAGTACTTC. It translates to CASSTQGDSYEQYF.

The chain has TRBV9 and TRBJ2-2; D perhaps matches TRBD2 (5 bases). V was pared by 0 bases and J by 8 bases, with 11 bases between. The CDR3 covers 14 residues. CDR1 is SGDLS and CDR2 is YYNGEE in the germline V gene. CDR3 loop: CASSVVAEAGELFF. For the CDR3, the DNA is TGTGCCAGCAGCGTAGTTGCGGAGGCGGGGGAGCTGTTTTTT.

The J gene is TRBJ2-7, the V gene TRBV7-9; D is tentatively TRBD1 or TRBD2 (5 bases each). From germline, CDR1 is SEHNR and CDR2 FQNEAQ (reference sequence). CDR3 length: 14 amino acids. Trimming stripped 5 bases from V and 7 bases from J, with 18 bases between. The CDR3 spells CASSQTGTAREQYF. The CDR3 nucleotides read TGTGCCAGCAGCCAAACCGGGACGGCTAGGGAGCAGTACTTC.

The rearrangement uses TRBV7-3 and TRBJ2-7; TRBD2 matches 7 bases. CDR1 is SGHTA and CDR2 is FQGTGA in the germline V gene. V lost 3 bases and J lost 4; bases outside the gene matches: 9. There are 15 residues in the CDR3. As DNA, the CDR3 is TGTGCCAGCAGCTTCGGGGCGGGAGTGGGTTACGAGCAGTACTTC. It yields the protein CASSFGAGVGYEQYF. The full variable domain, in which reference TRBV7-3 and TRBJ2-7 provide the parts outside the CDR3, is GAGVSQTPSNKVTEKGKYVELRCDPISGHTALYWYRQSLGQGPEFLIYFQGTGAADDSGLPNDRFFAVRPEGSVSTLKIQRTERGDSAVYLCASSFGAGVGYEQYFGPGTRLTVT.

The chain links TRBV7-3 to TRBJ2-2, with no clear D. CDR3 length: 12 residues. The germline gives CDR1 SGHTA, CDR2 FQGTGA. Trimming removed 4 bases at V and 5 bases at J, with 5 bases between. CDR3 loop: CASSYPTGELFF. DNA of the CDR3: TGTGCCAGCAGCTATCCGACCGGGGAGCTGTTTTTT.

This sequence joins TRBV3-1 (or the pseudogene TRBV3-2) and TRBJ2-1; 11 nucleotides match TRBD2. The V gene end was trimmed by 4 bases and the J gene end by 0 bases; junction bases not matched to a gene: 8. Germline V gives CDR1 LGHDT, CDR2 YNNKEL (reference sequence). The CDR3 runs to 18 residues. The CDR3 DNA reads as TGTGCCAGCAGCCTAGATTGGACTAGCGGGTCCTCCTACAATGAGCAGTTCTTC. This sequence encodes CASSLDWTSGSSYNEQFF.

The chain joins TRBV30 to TRBJ1-1, with a weak D call TRBD1 (5 bases). CDR1 and CDR2 (germline): GTSNPN, SVGIG (reference sequence). With 8 bases removed from V and 1 base from J, the gap between germline ends came to 8 bases. This CDR3 spans 11 amino acids. CDR3 nucleotides: TGTGCCGGACATAGGAACACTGAAGCTTTCTTT. It encodes CAGHRNTEAFF.

Concerning this clone itself: Other DNA sequences in this sample translate to the same CDR3. V and J are TRBV6-5 and TRBJ1-2, with D possibly matching TRBD1 (6 bases). The CDR3 spans 14 residues. V was shortened by 6 bases and J by 8 bases, with 19 bases between the two germline ends. The germline V gene has CDR1 MNHEY and CDR2 SVGAGI. This CDR3 is CASSYGVRGRGYTF. The CDR3 DNA sequence: TGTGCCAGCAGCTACGGTGTCAGGGGAAGAGGCTACACCTTC.

The rearrangement links TRBV5-4 to TRBJ2-5; a weak D match, TRBD2 (5 bases). V lost 2 bases and J lost 3, with 11 bases in between. Germline lookup yields CDR1 SGHNT and CDR2 YYREEE (reference sequence). CDR3 length: 14 residues. The CDR3 is CASSFDYKKETQYF. CDR3 DNA: TGTGCCAGCAGCTTCGACTACAAAAAAGAGACCCAGTACTTC.

The chain employs TRBV27 and TRBJ1-1; TRBD1 aligns across 7 bases. The CDR3 runs to 19 residues. V shed 4 bases, J shed 3 bases, and the junction held 20 bases outside the gene matches. CDR1 and CDR2 from the germline V gene are MNHEY and SMNVEV (reference sequence). Here the CDR3 DNA reads TGTGCCAGCAGTTCCAGATATTTTACAGGGGAGGCTCCGGACACTGAAGCTTTCTTT. Translated: CASSSRYFTGEAPDTEAFF.

This sequence joins TRBV11-2 and TRBJ1-1; D perhaps matches TRBD1 (5 bases). CDR1 is SGHAT and CDR2 is FQNNGV in the germline V gene. Trimming stripped 4 bases from V and 8 bases from J, with 14 bases between. This CDR3 has 13 amino acids. The CDR3 loop is CASSSGWGTEAFF. The CDR3 coding sequence is TGTGCCAGCAGCTCCGGATGGGGGACCGAAGCTTTCTTT.

The V call is TRBV5-4, the J call TRBJ2-3, with TRBD2 matching over 7 bases. CDR1 is SGHNT and CDR2 is YYREEE in the germline V gene (reference sequence). CDR3 length equals 16 residues. The ends lost 1 base at V and 0 bases at J; junction bases unmatched: 5. The CDR3 reads CASSLKASGSTDTQYF. The DNA of the CDR3 is TGTGCCAGCAGCTTGAAGGCTAGCGGAAGCACAGATACGCAGTATTTT.

The chain joins TRBV11-3 to TRBJ2-5; D might be TRBD1 (5 bases). Germline lookup yields CDR1 SGHNT and CDR2 YENEEA. Trimming removed 5 bases at V and 0 bases at J, with 7 bases between. The CDR3 has 13 residues. CDR3 protein: CASSRQNQETQYF. The CDR3 nucleotides read TGTGCCAGCAGCCGACAGAACCAAGAGACCCAGTACTTC.

The rearrangement links TRBV4-3 to TRBJ2-3; D gene ambiguous. The ends were cut back, 0 bases at V and 0 bases at J, with 10 bases in the middle. Germline assignment: CDR1 LGHNA and CDR2 YSLEER. The CDR3 has 16 residues. The CDR3 sequence is CASSQDPAGSTDTQYF. The CDR3 DNA follows: TGCGCCAGCAGCCAAGATCCGGCAGGCAGCACAGATACGCAGTATTTT.

The chain couples TRBV7-9 to TRBJ2-3, with 8 bases lining up with TRBD1. Germline V lookup: CDR1 SEHNR, CDR2 FQNEAQ (reference sequence). The CDR3 is made up of 14 amino acids. Trimming at V came to 2 bases and at J to 4 bases, leaving 2 bases not matched to a gene. CDR3 DNA sequence: TGTGCCAGCAGCTTAACGGGACAGGCAGATACGCAGTATTTT. It specifies CASSLTGQADTQYF.